This passage covers 25 T cell receptor beta chains from one sample sequenced in a study of monozygotic twins with inflammatory bowel disease. Reanalyzing the 5' RACE reads, TCRdb keeps one entry per CDR3 protein, without DNA. This listing includes about 380,000 distinct CDR3 sequences. The specimen sequenced was blood. The receptors shown here come from a human donor with ulcerative colitis or Crohn's disease, or a healthy co-twin of an affected twin (not recorded which).

The J gene is TRBJ2-3, the V gene TRBV5-1; with no DNA, the TCRdb D assignment of TRBD2 cannot be verified. CDR1 and CDR2 from the germline V gene are SGHRS and YFSETQ. The CDR3 has 15 residues. CDR3 sequence reads: CASSRWTSATDTQYF.

The chain carries TRBV20-1 and TRBJ1-3. This CDR3 spans 12 amino acids. CDR1 DFQATT and CDR2 SNEGSKA come from the germline V gene (reference sequence). CDR3 protein: CSAERGLGTIYF.

This chain links TRBV19 with TRBJ2-7. This CDR3 is built from 15 residues. The germline CDR1 and CDR2 sequences are LNHDA and SQIVND (reference sequence). CDR3 residues: CASSIGLSVYYEQYF.

The chain couples TRBV5-6 to TRBJ2-7; TCRdb's D call, TRBD1, is unchecked because there is no DNA. The CDR3 loop spans 16 amino acids. Germline V gene data show CDR1 as SGHDT and CDR2 as YYEEEE. The CDR3 protein is CASSLWSHVDPYEQYF. The entire variable domain, with the rest obtained from reference TRBV5-6 and TRBJ2-7, is as follows: DAGVTQSPTHLIKTRGQQVTLRCSPKSGHDTVSWYQQALGQGPQFIFQYYEEEERQRGNFPDRFSGHQFPNYSSELNVNALLLGDSALYLCASSLWSHVDPYEQYFGPGTRLTVT.

This chain connects TRBV4-3 to TRBJ1-4; TCRdb reports TRBD1, a call that lacks DNA to check it against. CDR1 and CDR2 (germline): LGHNA, YSLEER. This CDR3 has 15 amino acids. The CDR3 sequence: CASSPNRDSSEKLFF.

The chain combines TRBV10-3 with TRBJ2-7. Germline lookup yields CDR1 ENHRY and CDR2 SYGVKD. This CDR3 is 16 amino acids long. The CDR3 spells CAISDTRKVGSYEQYF.

V usage is TRBV4-2 and J usage is TRBJ2-7; TCRdb returns TRBD2, unconfirmable since there is no DNA. Germline loops: CDR1 LGHNA, CDR2 YNFKEQ. The CDR3 has 17 residues. The CDR3 loop reads CASSHAGTSGGTGEQYF.

The J gene is TRBJ2-2, the V gene TRBV5-1; TCRdb returns TRBD1, unconfirmable since there is no DNA. Germline V gene data show CDR1 as SGHRS and CDR2 as YFSETQ. There are 16 residues in the CDR3. CDR3: CASSSGTGVETGELFF. The full variable domain, completed using reference TRBV5-1 and TRBJ2-2, is KAGVTQTPRYLIKTRGQQVTLSCSPISGHRSVSWYQQTPGQGLQFLFEYFSETQRNKGNFPGRFSGRQFSNSRSEMNVSTLELGDSALYLCASSSGTGVETGELFFGEGSRLTVL.

The V gene is TRBV7-8, the J gene TRBJ2-7. This CDR3 has 14 amino acids. CDR1 is SGHVS and CDR2 is FQNEAQ in the germline V gene. The CDR3 sequence: CASSLGPTSYEQYF. Complete variable domain (other parts from reference TRBV7-8 and TRBJ2-7): GAGVSQSPRYKVAKRGQDVALRCDPISGHVSLFWYQQALGQGPEFLTYFQNEAQLDKSGLPSDRFFAERPEGSVSTLKIQRTQQEDSAVYLCASSLGPTSYEQYFGPGTRLTVT.

J is TRBJ1-4 and V is TRBV7-2. Germline values: CDR1 SGHTA, CDR2 FQGNSA. The CDR3 has 16 residues. The CDR3 region is CASSSRRVMANEKLFF.

The chain is built from TRBV12-3 or TRBV12-4 and TRBJ1-5; there is no DNA to check the TCRdb D call of TRBD1. CDR3 length: 16 residues. The CDR3 sequence is CASSHRDRYSNQPQHF.

This chain uses TRBV20-1 with TRBJ1-2; TCRdb's D call, TRBD1, is unchecked because there is no DNA. CDR1 and CDR2 (germline): DFQATT, SNEGSKA (reference sequence). The CDR3 runs 16 residues. The CDR3 reads CSARPDPTRGAYGYTF.

This chain connects TRBV27 to TRBJ2-7; TCRdb picks TRBD1, but there is no DNA to check that call. Germline V gene lookup returns CDR1 MNHEY and CDR2 SMNVEV (reference sequence). The CDR3 is 14 residues long. The CDR3: CASSMDGRLYEQYF.

This chain's CDR3 is CSARYTGVYEGEAFF. The V and J genes are TRBV20-1 and TRBJ1-1; TCRdb calls TRBD1, which cannot be checked without DNA. This CDR3 comprises 15 residues. From germline, CDR1 is DFQATT and CDR2 SNEGSKA (reference sequence).

This chain links TRBV25-1 with TRBJ2-3; the D gene TCRdb calls, TRBD1, cannot be checked with no DNA. This CDR3 contains 16 residues. From germline, CDR1 is MGHDK and CDR2 SYGVNS. The CDR3 spells CASNLWDRVRTDTQYF.

The genes are TRBV27 and TRBJ2-5. Germline CDR1 is MNHEY and CDR2 is SMNVEV (reference sequence). The CDR3 length is 11 residues. CDR3 sequence: CASSLLGTQYF.

This sequence joins TRBV7-3 and TRBJ2-4; TCRdb's assignment of TRBD1 cannot be checked, as there is no DNA. The CDR3 contains 17 residues. Germline CDR1 is SGHTA and CDR2 is FQGTGA. The CDR3 protein is CASSLRGGSTGGNIQYF. The entire variable domain, with the rest obtained from reference TRBV7-3 and TRBJ2-4, is as follows: GAGVSQTPSNKVTEKGKYVELRCDPISGHTALYWYRQSLGQGPEFLIYFQGTGAADDSGLPNDRFFAVRPEGSVSTLKIQRTERGDSAVYLCASSLRGGSTGGNIQYFGAGTRLSVL.

The chain uses TRBV6-4 and TRBJ2-5; TCRdb designates TRBD1, a call that cannot be tested without DNA. The V gene's germline CDR1 is MRHNA and CDR2 SNTAGT. CDR3 size: 13 residues. CDR3 protein: CASSPTSRGTQYF.

CDR3 in amino acids: CATSPTSVPGELFF. The chain employs TRBV7-3 and TRBJ2-2; with no DNA, the TCRdb D assignment of TRBD2 cannot be verified. There are 14 residues in the CDR3. Germline V lookup: CDR1 SGHTA, CDR2 FQGTGA.

The V and J genes are TRBV7-8 and TRBJ1-1. The CDR3 totals 14 residues. The germline gives CDR1 SGHVS, CDR2 FQNEAQ. The chain's CDR3 is CASSYRGRNTEAFF. Full variable domain (remainder filled in from reference TRBV7-8 and TRBJ1-1): GAGVSQSPRYKVAKRGQDVALRCDPISGHVSLFWYQQALGQGPEFLTYFQNEAQLDKSGLPSDRFFAERPEGSVSTLKIQRTQQEDSAVYLCASSYRGRNTEAFFGQGTRLTVV.

The V call is TRBV7-2, the J call TRBJ2-5. This CDR3 region has 12 residues. Germline loops: CDR1 SGHTA, CDR2 FQGNSA. CDR3 residues: CASSPNKETQYF.

The rearrangement uses TRBV3-1 and TRBJ1-2; TCRdb's D call, TRBD1, is unchecked because there is no DNA. CDR3 length: 14 residues. Germline-derived CDR1 and CDR2 are LGHDT and YNNKEL (reference sequence). CDR3 sequence: CASSQGWGVRGYTF.

The rearrangement uses TRBV24-1 and TRBJ2-1; TCRdb names TRBD1, which stays unverified in the absence of DNA. The CDR3 contains 13 residues. Germline-derived CDR1 and CDR2 are KGHDR and SFDVKD. The CDR3 loop reads CATRRLTVNEQFF.

Judged by frequency, this clonotype is medium-sized. The chain is built from TRBV7-2 and TRBJ1-2; the TCRdb D gene call, TRBD1, has no DNA to confirm it. CDR3 size: 14 residues. In germline, CDR1 is SGHTA, CDR2 FQGNSA. The CDR3 reads CASSWDRGNYGYTF.

This rearrangement joins TRBV6-4 to TRBJ2-5; TCRdb reports TRBD2, a call that lacks DNA to check it against. Germline V gene data show CDR1 as MRHNA and CDR2 as SNTAGT. The CDR3 runs to 15 residues. The CDR3 is CASSDNPSTLETQYF.